This T cell receptor beta chain derives from a study of monozygotic twins with inflammatory bowel disease. There are 16 residues in the CDR3. Germline V gives CDR1 KGHDR, CDR2 SFDVKD. With no T cell sorting beforehand, total RNA was isolated from whole blood. UMIs with a 6-nucleotide sample barcode were added by template switching. TCRdb re-called the 5' RACE reads; one entry per CDR3 protein, DNA not given. The table for this sample gives about 330,000 distinct CDR3 sequences. The V call is TRBV24-1, the J call TRBJ1-3. Material for sequencing was blood. This clonotype was obtained from a human donor with ulcerative colitis or Crohn's disease, or a healthy co-twin of an affected twin (not recorded which). This chain's CDR3 is CATISRTSRSGNTIYF.